The 23 T cell receptor beta chains in this list originate from one sample, sequenced in a study of blood T cell repertoires in COVID-19. Libraries were prepared by immunoSEQ multiplex PCR; TCRdb keeps only in-frame clonotypes and omits some of them. Of under 250,000 clones in the sample, approximately 80% were seen once. The sequencing input was peripheral blood. The receptors were sampled from a man between 35 and 55 years old with acute or convalescent COVID-19.

The V call is TRBV10-3, the J call TRBJ1-3; TRBD1 matches at 7 bases. The length of the CDR3 is 14 residues. CDR1 and CDR2 (germline): ENHRY, SYGVKD. V dropped 9 bases and J dropped 2; count of bases not matched to a gene: 7. CDR3 DNA: TGTGCCATTAACAAAGACAGGGCTGGAAACACCATATATTTT. Translated, it gives CAINKDRAGNTIYF.

The gene calls are TRBV5-1 and TRBJ2-4; 7 nucleotides match TRBD1. The CDR3 is 15 amino acids. CDR1 and CDR2 from the germline V gene are SGHRS and YFSETQ. V shed 6 bases and J 0 bases; nucleotides not matched to a gene: 6. In DNA, the CDR3 is TGCGCCAGCACAGAGACAGGGCTAGCCAAAAACATTCAGTACTTC. This codes for CASTETGLAKNIQYF.

This clone was counted a single time. The chain couples TRBV7-9 to TRBJ1-1; D remains unclear. Germline CDR1 is SEHNR and CDR2 is FQNEAQ (reference sequence). The CDR3 totals 12 residues. V was trimmed by 6 bases and J by 1 base, leaving 6 bases between them. CDR3 in amino acids: CASSTANTEAFF. The DNA of the CDR3 is TGTGCCAGCAGTACAGCGAACACTGAAGCTTTCTTT. The variable domain in full, with the rest retrieved from reference TRBV7-9 and TRBJ1-1, is DTGVSQNPRHKITKRGQNVTFRCDPISEHNRLYWYRQTLGQGPEFLTYFQNEAQLEKSRLLSDRFSAERPKGSFSTLEIQRTEQGDSAMYLCASSTANTEAFFGQGTRLTVV.

V and J are TRBV6-2 or TRBV6-3 and TRBJ1-5; D is unclear. The V end lost 0 bases, the J end lost 6 bases, and 15 bases lay between the germline ends. There are 16 residues in the CDR3. Germline V gene lookup returns CDR1 MNHEY and CDR2 SVGEGT. CDR3 sequence reads: CASSYSQPPHSQPQHF. CDR3 sequence (DNA): TGTGCCAGCAGTTACTCACAGCCACCCCATAGTCAGCCCCAGCATTTT.

The rearrangement uses TRBV25-1 and TRBJ2-3, with D perhaps TRBD2 (7 bases). CDR3 length equals 14 residues. Between the trimmed V and J ends, which lost 3 bases and 3 bases, there was a span of 10 bases. Germline CDR1 and CDR2: MGHDK and SYGVNS. DNA for the CDR3: TGTGCCAGCAGTGATGAGGGGGGGACAGATACGCAGTATTTT. This codes for CASSDEGGTDTQYF.

The J gene is TRBJ2-7, the V gene TRBV19, with D possibly TRBD1 on 6 matching bases. V was cut by 0 bases and J by 5 bases, with 14 bases left in between. The CDR3 covers 15 residues. The V gene's germline CDR1 is LNHDA and CDR2 SQIVND (reference sequence). CDR3 sequence reads: CASSIEGQGRNEQYF. CDR3 sequence (DNA): TGTGCCAGTAGTATAGAAGGGCAGGGGAGAAACGAGCAGTACTTC.

The chain uses TRBV5-4 and TRBJ2-7; D is possibly TRBD2 (6 bases). V was trimmed by 4 bases and J by 1 base, leaving 12 bases between them. The length of the CDR3 is 14 residues. The V gene's germline CDR1 is SGHNT and CDR2 YYREEE (reference sequence). CDR3 sequence reads: CASSPLAGSYEQYF. The CDR3 DNA reads TGTGCCAGCAGCCCCCTCGCGGGGTCCTACGAGCAGTACTTC. The whole variable domain, remainder taken from reference TRBV5-4 and TRBJ2-7, is ETGVTQSPTHLIKTRGQQVTLRCSSQSGHNTVSWYQQALGQGPQFIFQYYREEENGRGNFPPRFSGLQFPNYSSELNVNALELDDSALYLCASSPLAGSYEQYFGPGTRLTVT.

This clone has more than one count but fewer than ten. J is TRBJ1-1 and V is TRBV27, with no clear D. The germline CDR1 and CDR2 sequences are MNHEY and SMNVEV (reference sequence). The V gene lost 5 bases and the J gene lost 0 bases, with 13 bases spanning the gap. The length of the CDR3 is 15 residues. The CDR3 spells CASSPSIIMNTEAFF. The CDR3 DNA follows: TGTGCCAGCAGTCCGAGCATCATCATGAACACTGAAGCTTTCTTT.

The chain employs TRBV5-1 and TRBJ1-4, with D possibly matching TRBD1 (5 bases). The CDR3 is 16 residues long. The V end lost 0 bases, the J end lost 8 bases, and 17 bases lay between the germline ends. Germline V gene lookup returns CDR1 SGHRS and CDR2 YFSETQ. The CDR3 DNA reads TGCGCCAGCAGCTTGGGAGGACAAGGTCGCTCCGAAAAACTGTTTTTT. Encoded protein: CASSLGGQGRSEKLFF.

This sequence joins TRBV6-5 and TRBJ2-2; TRBD2 is a possible D gene (5 bases). The germline V and J ends were trimmed by 7 bases and 5 bases, with 17 bases remaining between them. Germline CDR1 MNHEY, CDR2 SVGAGI. The CDR3 loop spans 15 amino acids. DNA of the CDR3: TGTGCCAGCATCCCGTATGGGAGTGGAACCGGGGAGCTGTTTTTT. It encodes CASIPYGSGTGELFF.

J is TRBJ1-3 and V is TRBV4-2; 8 nucleotides line up with TRBD1. This CDR3 contains 16 residues. V gave up 3 bases and J gave up 0 bases; unmatched junction bases: 4. Germline assignment: CDR1 LGHNA and CDR2 YNFKEQ. The CDR3 protein is CASSHAQGDSGNTIYF. Written as DNA, the CDR3 is TGTGCCAGCAGCCATGCACAGGGGGACTCTGGAAACACCATATATTTT.

This clone was recorded once. The rearrangement joins TRBV2 to TRBJ1-2, with 8 nucleotides matching TRBD1. V lost 2 bases and J lost 7; bases outside the gene matches: 6. CDR3 length: 14 amino acids. Germline V gene data show CDR1 as SNHLY and CDR2 as FYNNEI. The chain's CDR3 is CASSETTGVGGYTF. The CDR3, as DNA: TGTGCCAGCAGTGAAACGACAGGGGTGGGTGGCTACACCTTC.

The V call is TRBV15, the J call TRBJ2-1; TRBD1 agrees at 12 bases. The CDR3 totals 19 residues. V was clipped by 0 bases and J by 7 bases; unmatched bases: 13. Germline V gives CDR1 LNHNV, CDR2 YYDKDF (reference sequence). For the CDR3, the DNA is TGTGCCACCAGCAGAGATCGAAGAGGGGGACAGGGGGCGCAAAATGAGCAGTTCTTC. Its translation is CATSRDRRGGQGAQNEQFF.

The rearrangement uses TRBV9 and TRBJ1-3; TRBD1 matches at 9 bases. The V segment lost 4 bases and the J segment 2 bases; nucleotides outside the gene matches: 10. This CDR3 comprises 17 residues. Per the germline V gene, CDR1 is SGDLS and CDR2 is YYNGEE. CDR3 sequence: CASSINPGQGPGNTIYF. The CDR3, as DNA: TGTGCCAGCAGCATCAATCCGGGACAGGGCCCTGGAAACACCATATATTTT. The complete variable domain, with remaining parts taken from reference TRBV9 and TRBJ1-3, reads DSGVTQTPKHLITATGQRVTLRCSPRSGDLSVYWYQQSLDQGLQFLIQYYNGEERAKGNILERFSAQQFPDLHSELNLSSLELGDSALYFCASSINPGQGPGNTIYFGEGSWLTVV.

The rearrangement uses TRBV5-1 and TRBJ2-3; D not resolved. The CDR3 loop spans 15 amino acids. V lost 0 bases, J lost 3 bases, and 11 bases lay in between. From germline, CDR1 is SGHRS and CDR2 YFSETQ. The CDR3 spells CASSLAKLITDTQYF. CDR3 nucleotide sequence: TGCGCCAGCAGCTTGGCCAAGCTAATAACAGATACGCAGTATTTT.

The CDR3 here is CASSPQGLGRVYNEQFF. CDR3 nucleotide sequence: TGTGCCAGCAGCCCCCAGGGCCTAGGCCGGGTCTACAATGAGCAGTTCTTC. The chain combines TRBV5-4 with TRBJ2-1; tentatively, D is TRBD1 (5 bases). Germline V gene sequence: CDR1 SGHNT, CDR2 YYREEE (reference sequence). The CDR3 is 17 residues long. V was shortened by 4 bases and J by 3 bases, with 20 bases between the two germline ends.

This chain joins TRBV12-3 or TRBV12-4 and TRBJ1-5, with unresolved D. The CDR3 consists of 13 residues. Trimming removed 3 bases at V and 4 bases at J, with 7 bases between. The CDR3 sequence is CASSFSGNQPQHF. The DNA for the CDR3 is TGTGCCAGCAGTTTCTCAGGAAATCAGCCCCAGCATTTT.

The V call is TRBV6-4, the J call TRBJ1-5; D uncertain. V dropped 6 bases and J dropped 1 base, with 10 bases sitting between them. CDR1 and CDR2 from the germline V gene are MRHNA and SNTAGT. The CDR3 is 14 residues long. CDR3 bases: TGTGCCAGCAGAGAGGACTGCAGCAATCAGCCCCAGCATTTT. Encoded protein: CASREDCSNQPQHF.

This clone was seen only once. The V gene is TRBV18, the J gene TRBJ2-3, with 7 bases matching TRBD2. The V segment lost 2 bases and the J segment 4 bases; nucleotides outside the gene matches: 9. From germline, CDR1 is KGHSH and CDR2 LQKENI. The CDR3 is 16 residues long. The CDR3 DNA reads TGTGCCAGCTCACCAACGGGGCGGGAGCAATCAGATACGCAGTATTTT. Translated, it gives CASSPTGREQSDTQYF. Complete variable domain (other parts from reference TRBV18 and TRBJ2-3): NAGVMQNPRHLVRRRGQEARLRCSPMKGHSHVYWYRQLPEEGLKFMVYLQKENIIDESGMPKERFSAEFPKEGPSILRIQQVVRGDSAAYFCASSPTGREQSDTQYFGPGTRLTVL.

The rearrangement uses TRBV5-5 and TRBJ2-7; D call uncertain. V dropped 0 bases and J dropped 6 bases, with 10 bases sitting between them. The CDR3 has 13 amino acids. The germline CDR1 and CDR2 sequences are SGHKS and YYEKEE (reference sequence). CDR3 amino acids: CASSLGGRPEQYF. CDR3 DNA: TGTGCCAGCAGCTTGGGCGGAAGGCCCGAGCAGTACTTC.

The chain combines TRBV5-1 with TRBJ1-5; a possible D gene is TRBD1 (5 bases). V was pared by 0 bases and J by 7 bases, with 14 bases between. Germline loops: CDR1 SGHRS, CDR2 YFSETQ. The CDR3 covers 15 residues. The CDR3 region has the DNA TGCGCCAGCAGCTTGGGCACGGGGGACCGGCAGCCCCAGCATTTT. Protein sequence: CASSLGTGDRQPQHF.

The chain joins TRBV7-2 to TRBJ1-6, with 7 bases fitting TRBD1. CDR1 is SGHTA, CDR2 FQGNSA, per germline. The CDR3 length is 16 residues. J was trimmed by 7 bases and V by 5 bases; bases with no gene match: 11. In DNA, the CDR3 is TGTGCCAGCAGCCCGGAACAGGGGCGTCGCAATTCACCCCTCCACTTT. Translating gives CASSPEQGRRNSPLHF.

This clone showed up just a few times. The chain combines TRBV18 with TRBJ2-7, with 7 bases fitting TRBD2. V gave up 2 bases and J gave up 7 bases; unmatched junction bases: 11. The CDR3 has 15 amino acids. The germline gives CDR1 KGHSH, CDR2 LQKENI. The CDR3 DNA sequence: TGTGCCAGCTCACCAATGGGGCGGGAGCTTGGGGAGCAGTACTTC. As protein: CASSPMGRELGEQYF.